The present entry profiles one TCR beta chain with its context. One base away lies a much larger clone, so this may be a sequencing read error. The sample comes from a study of neurological immune-mediated disorders. The cDNA came from 5'RACE, which used 10-nucleotide random UMIs. A single run covered 15-18 subjects with over 190 million TCR-beta sequences. MiXCR, run by TCRdb on the 5' RACE reads, gives a single entry per CDR3 protein. The sample gives 55,000 to 70,000 distinct CDR3 sequences, around a tenth of which show up once; 6.5% to 8.5% is in the top ten. Described time point: longitudinal time-point 1 (baseline). The unsorted libraries were prepared from 2 million PBMCs (stored at -80 C). Sequencing was carried out using PBMCs. The sequence was obtained from a male donor with HTLV-1-associated myelopathy (HAM/TSP).

CDR3 DNA: TGTGTCACCAGCAGAGATAGGGCGGGGTCGGGCATTCAGTACTTC. It translates to CVTSRDRAGSGIQYF. J is TRBJ2-4 and V is TRBV15; perhaps TRBD2 as D (6 bases). This CDR3 spans 15 amino acids. Germline V gene data show CDR1 as LNHNV and CDR2 as YYDKDF (reference sequence).